This T cell receptor (beta chain) was documented in a study of cytomegalovirus exposure and HLA in healthy donors. Study summary: The use of the same platform for the 130 or so validation repertoires and the 600 to 700 first-cohort repertoires was reported by a later analysis. Study-wide results and caveats: According to the study, around 150 TCR beta chains were cytomegalovirus-associated.

Germline loops: CDR1 LNHDA, CDR2 SQIVND (reference sequence). V was clipped by 5 bases and J by 2 bases, with 8 bases between them. The CDR3 covers 13 residues. Concerning this clone itself: What it binds is not known.

Data came from immunoSEQ multiplex PCR; TCRdb stores just in-frame clones and leaves some out. The sample lists some 240,000 clones; more than 75% were seen once. Donors came from a validation cohort of 95 to 150 subjects, distinct from the first 666-subject cohort. This chain joins TRBV19 and TRBJ2-3; D possibly corresponds to TRBD2 (5 bases). The sequence was collected from a woman aged 25 to 45 in good health and CMV-seropositive. The sequenced sample consisted of PBMCs. The CDR3 DNA is TGTGCCAGTAGTTGGGGAGACACAGATACGCAGTATTTT. It is translated as CASSWGDTDTQYF.